This is a list of T cell receptor beta chains from one sample in a study of T cell repertoires in cytomegalovirus infection. The antigens for these receptors are not known. TCRdb analysed the reads with MiXCR anew, one entry per CDR3 protein. The repertoire holds around 140,000 distinct CDR3 sequences, with roughly 32% as singletons. The source was CD8+ T cells from cultured PBMCs, collected from culture after CMV antigen stimulation. The receptors shown here come from a human donor in good health (CMV status not recorded). Some clones in this sample may be carry-over from other donors' samples. Both conserved end residues are part of each CDR3.

>TRBV7-6
CASSILRGNTEAFF
>TRBV15
CATSRDSASSYNEQFF
>TRBV27
CASTRARQGVYEQYF
>TRBV20-1
CSARDGQTIKNTEAFF
>TRBV28
CASSQRGSWTGELFF
>TRBV2
CASAGTGNNEQFF
>TRBV12-3/TRBV12-4
CASSFWDRANTGELFF
>TRBV7-9
CASSSRGNSYNEQFF
>TRBV28
CASSLDRGMSEAFF
>TRBV28
CASSRDSAGTSRTQYF
>TRBV4-1
CASSQAGMLQFF
>TRBV12-3/TRBV12-4
CASSLVPGSTEAFF
>TRBV6-5
CASSSQGASNQPQHF
>TRBV4-1
CASSPIQGADGYTF
>TRBV6-1
CASALGVEQYF
>TRBV9
CASSALTSGGFADTQYF
>TRBV6-1
CASSELSTTFRTEAFF
>TRBV9
CASSGTAMNTEAFF
>TRBV15
CATSRDRRLSREETQYF
>TRBV19
CASSTTGWAEAFF
>TRBV4-2
CASSQGRGGPRDGELFF
>TRBV27
CATKLATYNEQFF
>TRBV6-9
CASSYSQRPGEENGYTF
>TRBV6-1
CASSSDRVTDTQYF
>TRBV7-9
CASSLDSGVGEQYF
>TRBV7-9
CASSVQRGAPYNEQFF
>TRBV2
CASSEVRGQETQYF
>TRBV6-6
CASSPFRGGQETQYF
>TRBV9
CASSVAPGGKQTEAFF
>TRBV19
CASSIRDRATEAFF
>TRBV10-3
CAISDHWGAYYGYTF
>TRBV10-3
CAISESGGDNYGYTF
>TRBV14
CASSQVFPSLEQYF
>TRBV6-1
CASSEAGGANNEQFF
>TRBV15
CATSLSTETNYGYTF
>TRBV7-2
CASSLKGGVTNTEAFF
>TRBV7-4
CASSLVSSEGAFF